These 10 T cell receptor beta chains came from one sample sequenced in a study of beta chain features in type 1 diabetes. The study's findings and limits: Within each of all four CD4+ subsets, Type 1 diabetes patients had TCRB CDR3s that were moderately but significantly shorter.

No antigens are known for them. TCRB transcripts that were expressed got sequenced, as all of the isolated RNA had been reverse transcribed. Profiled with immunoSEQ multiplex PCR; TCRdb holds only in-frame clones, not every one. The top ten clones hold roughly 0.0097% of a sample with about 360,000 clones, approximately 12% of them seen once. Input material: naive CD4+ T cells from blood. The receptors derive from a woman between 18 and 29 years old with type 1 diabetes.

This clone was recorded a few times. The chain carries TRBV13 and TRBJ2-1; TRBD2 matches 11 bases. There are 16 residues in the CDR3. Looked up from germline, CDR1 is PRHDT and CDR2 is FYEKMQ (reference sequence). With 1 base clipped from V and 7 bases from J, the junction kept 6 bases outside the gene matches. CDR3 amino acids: CASSLVATSGENEQFF. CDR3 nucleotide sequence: TGTGCCAGCAGCTTAGTTGCGACTAGCGGGGAGAATGAGCAGTTCTTC.

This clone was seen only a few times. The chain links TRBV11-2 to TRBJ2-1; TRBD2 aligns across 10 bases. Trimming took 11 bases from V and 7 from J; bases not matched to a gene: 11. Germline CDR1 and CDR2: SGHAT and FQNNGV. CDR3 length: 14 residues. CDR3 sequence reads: CASTLAGGRNEQFF. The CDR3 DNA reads TGTGCCTCCACCTTAGCGGGAGGTCGAAATGAGCAGTTCTTC.

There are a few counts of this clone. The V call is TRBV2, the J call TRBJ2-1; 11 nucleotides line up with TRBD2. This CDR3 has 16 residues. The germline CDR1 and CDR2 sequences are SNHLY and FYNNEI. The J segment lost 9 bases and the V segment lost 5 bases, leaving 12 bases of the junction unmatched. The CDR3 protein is CASSRSTLAGVSEQFF. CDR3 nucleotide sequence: TGTGCCAGCAGTCGCTCCACACTAGCGGGAGTGTCTGAGCAGTTCTTC. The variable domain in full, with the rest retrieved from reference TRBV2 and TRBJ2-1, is EPEVTQTPSHQVTQMGQEVILRCVPISNHLYFYWYRQILGQKVEFLVSFYNNEISEKSEIFDDQFSVERPDGSNFTLKIRSTKLEDSAMYFCASSRSTLAGVSEQFFGPGTRLTVL.

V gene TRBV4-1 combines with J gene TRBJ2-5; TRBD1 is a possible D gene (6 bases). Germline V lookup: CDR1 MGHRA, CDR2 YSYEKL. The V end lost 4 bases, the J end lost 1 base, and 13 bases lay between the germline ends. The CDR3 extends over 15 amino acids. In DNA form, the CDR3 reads TGCGCCAGCAGCCCCAGACAGGCAATCCAAGAGACCCAGTACTTC. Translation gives CASSPRQAIQETQYF.

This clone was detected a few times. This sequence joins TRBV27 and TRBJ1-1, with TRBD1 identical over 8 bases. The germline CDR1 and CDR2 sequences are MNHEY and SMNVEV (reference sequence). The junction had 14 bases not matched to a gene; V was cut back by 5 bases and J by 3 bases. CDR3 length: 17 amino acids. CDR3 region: CASSAYYLGQGDTEAFF. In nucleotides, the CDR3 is TGTGCCAGCAGTGCTTATTACCTCGGACAGGGAGACACTGAAGCTTTCTTT.

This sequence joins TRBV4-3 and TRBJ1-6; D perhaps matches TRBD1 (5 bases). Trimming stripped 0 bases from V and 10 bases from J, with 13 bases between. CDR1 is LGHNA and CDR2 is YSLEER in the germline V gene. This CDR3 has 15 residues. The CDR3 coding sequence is TGCGCCAGCAGCCAAGAGGGCAGGGTCGGGTCACCCCTCCACTTT. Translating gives CASSQEGRVGSPLHF.

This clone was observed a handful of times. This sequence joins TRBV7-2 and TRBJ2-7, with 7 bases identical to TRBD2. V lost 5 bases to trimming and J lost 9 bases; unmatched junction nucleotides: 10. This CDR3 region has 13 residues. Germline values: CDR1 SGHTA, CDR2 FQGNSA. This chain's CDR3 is CASSRAGSSGQYF. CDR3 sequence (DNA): TGTGCCAGCAGCCGGGCGGGGTCTAGCGGGCAGTACTTC.

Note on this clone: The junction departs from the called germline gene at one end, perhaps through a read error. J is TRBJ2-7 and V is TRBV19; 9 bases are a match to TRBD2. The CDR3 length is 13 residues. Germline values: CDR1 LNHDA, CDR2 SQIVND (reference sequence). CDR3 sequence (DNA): TGTGCCAGCAGTAGTAGCGGGAGAAACGAGCAGTACTTC. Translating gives CASSSSGRNEQYF.

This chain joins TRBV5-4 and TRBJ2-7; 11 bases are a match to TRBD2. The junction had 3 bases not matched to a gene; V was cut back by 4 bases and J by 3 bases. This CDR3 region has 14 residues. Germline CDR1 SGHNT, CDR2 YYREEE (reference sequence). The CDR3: CASSAGTSGYEQYF. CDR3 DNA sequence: TGTGCCAGCAGCGCCGGGACTAGCGGCTACGAGCAGTACTTC.

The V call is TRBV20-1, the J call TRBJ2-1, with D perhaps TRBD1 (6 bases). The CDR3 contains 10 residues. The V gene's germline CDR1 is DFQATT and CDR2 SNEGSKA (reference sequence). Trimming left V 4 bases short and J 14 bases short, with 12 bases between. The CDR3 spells CSAMWGREFF. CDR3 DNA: TGCAGTGCTATGTGGGGGCGTGAGTTCTTC.